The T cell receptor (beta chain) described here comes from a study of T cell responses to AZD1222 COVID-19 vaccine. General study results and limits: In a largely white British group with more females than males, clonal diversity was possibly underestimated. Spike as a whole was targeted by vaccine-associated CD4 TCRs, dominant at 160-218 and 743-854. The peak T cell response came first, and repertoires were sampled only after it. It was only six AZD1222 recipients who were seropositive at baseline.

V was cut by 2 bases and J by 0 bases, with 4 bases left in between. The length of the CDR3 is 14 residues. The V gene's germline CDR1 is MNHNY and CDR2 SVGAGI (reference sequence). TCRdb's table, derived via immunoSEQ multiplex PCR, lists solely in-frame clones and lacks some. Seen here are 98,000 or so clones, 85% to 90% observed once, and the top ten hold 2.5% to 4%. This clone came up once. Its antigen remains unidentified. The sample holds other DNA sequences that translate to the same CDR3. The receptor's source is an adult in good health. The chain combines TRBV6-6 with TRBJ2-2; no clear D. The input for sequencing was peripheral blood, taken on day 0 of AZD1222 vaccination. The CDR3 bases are TGTGCCAGCAGTTACCCTGCGAACACCGGGGAGCTGTTTTTT. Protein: CASSYPANTGELFF.